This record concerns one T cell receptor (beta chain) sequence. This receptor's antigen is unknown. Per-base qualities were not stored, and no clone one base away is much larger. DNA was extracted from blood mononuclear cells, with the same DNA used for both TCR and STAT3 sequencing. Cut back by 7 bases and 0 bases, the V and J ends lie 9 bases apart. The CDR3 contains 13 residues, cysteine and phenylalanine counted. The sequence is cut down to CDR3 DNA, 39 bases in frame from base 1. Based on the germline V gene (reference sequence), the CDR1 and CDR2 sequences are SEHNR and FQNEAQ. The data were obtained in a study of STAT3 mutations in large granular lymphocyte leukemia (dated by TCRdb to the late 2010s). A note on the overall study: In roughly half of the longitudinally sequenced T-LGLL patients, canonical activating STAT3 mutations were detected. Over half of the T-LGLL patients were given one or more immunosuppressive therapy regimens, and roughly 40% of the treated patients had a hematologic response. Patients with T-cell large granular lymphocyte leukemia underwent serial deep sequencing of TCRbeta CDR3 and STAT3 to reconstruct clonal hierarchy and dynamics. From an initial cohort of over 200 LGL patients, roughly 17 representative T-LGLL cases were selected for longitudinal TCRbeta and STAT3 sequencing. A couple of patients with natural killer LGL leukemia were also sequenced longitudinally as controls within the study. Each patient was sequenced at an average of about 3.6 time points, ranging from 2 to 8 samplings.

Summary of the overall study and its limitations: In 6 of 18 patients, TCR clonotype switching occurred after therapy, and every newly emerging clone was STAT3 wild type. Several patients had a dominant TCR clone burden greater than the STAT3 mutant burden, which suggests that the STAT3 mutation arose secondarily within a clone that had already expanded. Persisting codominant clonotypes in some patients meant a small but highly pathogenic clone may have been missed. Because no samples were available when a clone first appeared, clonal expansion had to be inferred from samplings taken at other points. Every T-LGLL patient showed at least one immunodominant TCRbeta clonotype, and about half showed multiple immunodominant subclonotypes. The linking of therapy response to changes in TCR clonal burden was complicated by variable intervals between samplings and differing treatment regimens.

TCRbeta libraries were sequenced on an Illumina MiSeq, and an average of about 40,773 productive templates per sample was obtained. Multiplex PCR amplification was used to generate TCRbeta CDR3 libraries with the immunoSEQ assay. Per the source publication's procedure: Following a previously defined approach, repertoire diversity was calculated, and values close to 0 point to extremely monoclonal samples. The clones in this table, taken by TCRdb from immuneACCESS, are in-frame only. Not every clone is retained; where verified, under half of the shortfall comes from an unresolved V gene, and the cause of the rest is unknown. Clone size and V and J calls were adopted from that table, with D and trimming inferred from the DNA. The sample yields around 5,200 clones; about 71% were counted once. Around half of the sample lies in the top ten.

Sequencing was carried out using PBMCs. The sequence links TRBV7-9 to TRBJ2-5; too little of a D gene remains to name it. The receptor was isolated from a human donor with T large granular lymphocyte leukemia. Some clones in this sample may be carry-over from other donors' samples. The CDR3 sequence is CASNLDNQETQYF. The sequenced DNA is TGTGCCAGCAATCTAGACAACCAAGAGACCCAGTACTTC.